This passage covers 8 T cell receptor beta chains from one sample sequenced in a study of post-analysis software for immune sequencing data. These TCRs' antigens remain unknown. General study findings and limits: Comparison of patients with controls showed five TRBV segments more frequent in patients, TRBV5-6, TRBV5-1 and TRBV20-1 among them.

Unique molecular identifiers were built into the TCR beta cDNA libraries. TCRdb re-analysed the PCR reads in MiXCR, keeping a single row per CDR3 protein. The table has 600,000 to 750,000 distinct CDR3 sequences, 55% to 60% seen once. The sequencing input was blood. The origin of the receptors is a girl aged 2-10 years with multiple sclerosis.

This clonotype has more than one count but fewer than ten. The V gene is TRBV12-3 or TRBV12-4, the J gene TRBJ2-7, with D perhaps TRBD2 (5 bases). CDR3 length: 16 residues. V lost 5 bases to trimming and J lost 2 bases, with 19 bases between them. CDR3 bases: TGTGCCAGCAGTCCTAGAGCGGAGAAGCTTCCCTACGAGCAGTACTTC. Translated, it gives CASSPRAEKLPYEQYF.

This sequence joins TRBV9 and TRBJ2-6; D is possibly TRBD2 (5 bases). The length of the CDR3 is 18 residues. Trimming pared 3 bases from V and 6 bases from J, leaving 22 bases between. Looked up from germline, CDR1 is SGDLS and CDR2 is YYNGEE. CDR3 region: CASSASKAVRVQANVLTF. CDR3 DNA: TGTGCCAGCAGCGCCTCTAAAGCGGTTAGGGTGCAGGCCAACGTCCTGACTTTC.

The chain combines TRBV6-4 with TRBJ2-1, with no clear D. The CDR3 covers 13 residues. CDR1 and CDR2 (germline): MRHNA, SNTAGT. The V end lost 6 bases, the J end lost 8 bases, and 14 bases lay between the germline ends. CDR3 loop: CASRAEPLDEQFF. DNA of the CDR3: TGTGCCAGCAGGGCTGAGCCCTTGGATGAGCAGTTCTTC.

This clonotype was seen only a few times. V and J are TRBV10-3 and TRBJ1-2; 7 bases are a match to TRBD1. This CDR3 is 12 amino acids long. The ends lost 8 bases at V and 8 bases at J; junction bases unmatched: 8. The V gene's germline CDR1 is ENHRY and CDR2 SYGVKD. The DNA for the CDR3 is TGTGCCATCGAGACAGGGAGGGACGGCTACACCTTC. Its translation is CAIETGRDGYTF.

This clonotype was observed a few times. V usage is TRBV9 and J usage is TRBJ2-5; TRBD2 aligns across 8 bases. The J call may be in error: the DNA end matches TRBJ2-7 better. The CDR3 has 14 residues. Per the germline V gene, CDR1 is SGDLS and CDR2 is YYNGEE. The CDR3 region has the DNA TGTGCCAGCAGCAGGGGGGCTAGCGGGTACGAGCAGTACTTC. Translation: CASSRGASGYEQYF.

This sequence joins TRBV7-2 and TRBJ1-4; tentatively, D is TRBD1 (5 bases). Germline CDR1 reads SGHTA; CDR2 reads FQGNSA. V lost 6 bases, J lost 7 bases, and 15 bases lay in between. The CDR3 loop spans 14 amino acids. In DNA form, the CDR3 reads TGTGCCAGCAGAGACGACAGAGGAATTGAAAAACTGTTTTTT. Protein: CASRDDRGIEKLFF.

About this clonotype itself: An end of the junction does not agree with germline; a read error may underlie this. The rearrangement links TRBV2 to TRBJ2-7; D remains ambiguous. The CDR3 sequence is 12 residues long. Germline CDR1 is SNHLY and CDR2 is FYNNEI. This CDR3 reads CASSETGETQCF. The CDR3, as DNA: TGTGCCAGCAGTGAAACTGGAGAGACCCAGTGCTTC.

The CDR3 sequence is CASSGRLAPEQFF. DNA for the CDR3: TGTGCCAGCAGTGGAAGACTAGCGCCGGAGCAGTTCTTC. V and J are TRBV6-2 or TRBV6-3 and TRBJ2-1; 8 nucleotides line up with TRBD2. The length of the CDR3 is 13 residues. CDR1 is MNHEY, CDR2 SVGEGT, per germline. Germline trimming cut 5 bases from V and 10 bases from J; bases unmatched to any gene: 7.